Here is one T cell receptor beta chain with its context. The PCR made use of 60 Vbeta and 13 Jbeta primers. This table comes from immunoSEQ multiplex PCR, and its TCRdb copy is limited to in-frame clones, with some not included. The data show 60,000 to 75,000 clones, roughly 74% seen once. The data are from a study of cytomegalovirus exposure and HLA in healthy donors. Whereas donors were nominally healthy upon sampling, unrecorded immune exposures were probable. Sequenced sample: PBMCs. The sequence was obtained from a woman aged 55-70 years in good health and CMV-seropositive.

Here the CDR3 reads CASMAGAGEQYF. CDR3 in DNA: TGTGCCAGCATGGCGGGAGCAGGTGAGCAGTACTTC. This chain connects TRBV25-1 to TRBJ2-7; 7 positions agree with TRBD2. The length of the CDR3 is 12 residues. Trimming at V came to 7 bases and at J to 7 bases, leaving 7 bases not matched to a gene. CDR1 is MGHDK, CDR2 SYGVNS, per germline.